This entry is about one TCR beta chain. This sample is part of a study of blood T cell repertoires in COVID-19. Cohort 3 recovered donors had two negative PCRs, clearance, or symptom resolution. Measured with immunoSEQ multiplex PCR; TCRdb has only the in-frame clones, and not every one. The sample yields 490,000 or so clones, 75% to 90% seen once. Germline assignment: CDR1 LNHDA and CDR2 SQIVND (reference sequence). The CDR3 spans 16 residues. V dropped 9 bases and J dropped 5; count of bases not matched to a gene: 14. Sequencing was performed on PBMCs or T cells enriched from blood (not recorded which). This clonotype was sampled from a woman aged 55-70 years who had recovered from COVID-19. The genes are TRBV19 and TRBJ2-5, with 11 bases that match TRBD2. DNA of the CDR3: TGTGCCAGCGGGCTAGCGGGGGGACCCCTTATGGAGACCCAGTACTTC. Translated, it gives CASGLAGGPLMETQYF.